This entry concerns a single T cell receptor (beta chain). The target of this receptor is not known. Per-base quality was not reported, and no clone a single base away is much larger than it. V and J lose 6 bases and 0 bases, and a span of 28 bases separates them. The CDR3 contains 20 residues, cysteine and phenylalanine counted. Left in the record is the CDR3 DNA by itself, 60 bases read in frame from the first base. CDR1 and CDR2 (MNHEY, SMNVEV) derive from the germline V gene (reference sequence). This sample was included in a study of control samples from healthy donors and cancer patients (TCRdb year 2020). The library was obtained by the immunoSEQ multiplex PCR assay. Not all clones reach the TCRdb copy of this immuneACCESS table, which keeps in-frame sequences only. Checked studies attribute under half of the gap to unresolved V genes and leave the rest unexplained. The sample table shows approximately 46,000 clones, and approximately 89% are seen once. The ten largest account for 10% of the sample.

Sequencing was done on a sample of PBMCs. The sequence joins TRBV27 to TRBJ2-3; the D gene is tentatively TRBD1 or TRBD2, each matching 5 bases. The sequence was collected from a woman in her sixties or seventies with lung cancer. At the DNA level, the sequence is TGTGCCAGCAGATGGACGCACCCCTACAGGACTCCCACTAGCACAGATACGCAGTATTTT. Its protein reads: CASRWTHPYRTPTSTDTQYF.